Here is one T cell receptor beta chain with its context. Its specificity is not known. The protocol was immunoSEQ multiplex PCR, while the TCRdb copy is restricted to in-frame clones and leaves out a portion. The repertoire holds about 400,000 clones, with roughly 90% as singletons. The data derive from a study of cytomegalovirus exposure and HLA in healthy donors. About the research overall: The same platform was used for the roughly 130 validation repertoires and the 650 to 800 first-cohort repertoires, a later analysis reported. Study-wide points: In vitro, three CMV-associated chains proved specific for CMV antigens. The study designated 150 or so TCR beta chains cytomegalovirus-associated.

The clonotype originates from a woman aged 18-35 years in good health and CMV-seronegative. The sequencing sample was made of PBMCs.

The CDR3 reads CASSWTSGETYEQYF. In nucleotides, the CDR3 is TGTGCCAGCAGCTGGACTAGCGGAGAAACCTACGAGCAGTACTTC. The rearrangement links TRBV11-2 to TRBJ2-7; TRBD2 agrees at 10 bases. Trimming took 4 bases from V and 2 from J; bases not matched to a gene: 5. CDR3 length equals 15 residues. CDR1 SGHAT and CDR2 FQNNGV come from the germline V gene.